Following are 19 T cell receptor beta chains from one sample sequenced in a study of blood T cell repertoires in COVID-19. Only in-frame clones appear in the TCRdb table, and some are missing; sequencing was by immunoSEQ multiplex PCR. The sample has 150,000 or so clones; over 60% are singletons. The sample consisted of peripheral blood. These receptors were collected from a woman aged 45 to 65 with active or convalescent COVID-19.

The CDR3 nucleotides are TGTGCCAGCAGTGCTGGACTAGCGGCTAGCACAGATACGCAGTATTTT. Translated: CASSAGLAASTDTQYF. V gene TRBV6-1 combines with J gene TRBJ2-3, with 10 bases lining up with TRBD2. Looked up from germline, CDR1 is MNHNS and CDR2 is SASEGT. The CDR3 consists of 16 residues. V lost 4 bases to trimming and J lost 0 bases; unmatched junction nucleotides: 4.

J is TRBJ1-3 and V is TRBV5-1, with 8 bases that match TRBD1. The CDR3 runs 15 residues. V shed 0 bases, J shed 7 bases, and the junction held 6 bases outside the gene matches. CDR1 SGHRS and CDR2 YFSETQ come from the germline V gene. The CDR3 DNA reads TGCGCCAGCAGCTTGGCCGGACAGGGTCTCAACACCATATATTTT. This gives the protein CASSLAGQGLNTIYF.

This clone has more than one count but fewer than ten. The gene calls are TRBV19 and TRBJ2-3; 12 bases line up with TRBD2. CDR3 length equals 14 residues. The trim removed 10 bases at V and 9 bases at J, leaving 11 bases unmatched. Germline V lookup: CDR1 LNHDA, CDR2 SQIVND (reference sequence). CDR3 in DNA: TGTGCCACCGGCCTTGGACTAGCGGGACCCACGCAGTATTTT. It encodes CATGLGLAGPTQYF.

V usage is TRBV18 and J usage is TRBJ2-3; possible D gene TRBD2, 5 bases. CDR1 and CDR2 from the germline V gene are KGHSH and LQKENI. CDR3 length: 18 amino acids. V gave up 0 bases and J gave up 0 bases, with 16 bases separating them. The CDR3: CASSPPLRVQTSTDTQYF. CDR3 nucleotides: TGTGCCAGCTCACCACCGTTGCGGGTCCAGACAAGCACAGATACGCAGTATTTT.

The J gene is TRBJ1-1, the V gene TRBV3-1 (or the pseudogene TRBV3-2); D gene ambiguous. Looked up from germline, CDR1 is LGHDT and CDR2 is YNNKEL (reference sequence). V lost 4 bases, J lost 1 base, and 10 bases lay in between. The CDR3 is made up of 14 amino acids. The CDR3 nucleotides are TGTGCCAGCAGCCGGAGGGCGGCGAACACTGAAGCTTTCTTT. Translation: CASSRRAANTEAFF.

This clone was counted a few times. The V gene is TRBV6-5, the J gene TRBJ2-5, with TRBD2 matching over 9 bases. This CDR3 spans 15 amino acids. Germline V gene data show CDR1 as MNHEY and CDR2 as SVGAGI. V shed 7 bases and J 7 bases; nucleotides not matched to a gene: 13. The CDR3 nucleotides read TGTGCCAGCACCCGAAAGCGGGGGGCCCCAGGGACCCAGTACTTC. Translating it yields CASTRKRGAPGTQYF.

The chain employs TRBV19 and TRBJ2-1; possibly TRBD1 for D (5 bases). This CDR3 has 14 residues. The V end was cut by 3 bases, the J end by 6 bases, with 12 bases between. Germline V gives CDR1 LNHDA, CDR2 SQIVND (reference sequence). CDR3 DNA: TGTGCCAGTAGTATTAAGTCAGGGTTCAATGAGCAGTTCTTC. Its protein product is CASSIKSGFNEQFF.

CDR3 nucleotides: TGTGCCAGCAGTGATCAGGGAAGAGGCTACACCTTC. Its translation is CASSDQGRGYTF. This sequence joins TRBV6-4 and TRBJ1-2, with D perhaps TRBD1 (5 bases). Trimming stripped 3 bases from V and 8 bases from J, with 10 bases between. This CDR3 spans 12 amino acids. In germline, CDR1 is MRHNA, CDR2 SNTAGT.

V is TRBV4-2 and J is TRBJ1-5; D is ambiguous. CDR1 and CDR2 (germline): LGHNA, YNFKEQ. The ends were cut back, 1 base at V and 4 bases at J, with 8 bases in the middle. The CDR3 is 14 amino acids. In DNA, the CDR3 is TGTGCCAGCAGCCAAGCCCGGTCAAATCAGCCCCAGCATTTT. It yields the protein CASSQARSNQPQHF.

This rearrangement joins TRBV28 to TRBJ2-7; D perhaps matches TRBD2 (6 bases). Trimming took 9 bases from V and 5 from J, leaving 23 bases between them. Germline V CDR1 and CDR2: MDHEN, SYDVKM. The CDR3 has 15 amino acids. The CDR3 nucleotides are TGTGCCAGTAGCACACCGGAGGGAATTTACCACGAGCAGTACTTC. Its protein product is CASSTPEGIYHEQYF.

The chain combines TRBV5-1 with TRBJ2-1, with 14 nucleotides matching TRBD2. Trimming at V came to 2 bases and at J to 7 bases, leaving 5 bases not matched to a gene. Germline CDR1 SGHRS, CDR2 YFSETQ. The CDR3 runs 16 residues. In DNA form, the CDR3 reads TGCGCCAGCAGCTTCCGACTAGCGGGAGGGCCGAATGAGCAGTTCTTC. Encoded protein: CASSFRLAGGPNEQFF.

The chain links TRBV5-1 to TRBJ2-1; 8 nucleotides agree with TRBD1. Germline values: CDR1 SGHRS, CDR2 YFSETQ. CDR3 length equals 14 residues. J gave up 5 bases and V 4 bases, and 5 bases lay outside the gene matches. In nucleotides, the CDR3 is TGCGCCAGCAGCCTGGACAGGGACCACAATGAGCAGTTCTTC. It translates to CASSLDRDHNEQFF.

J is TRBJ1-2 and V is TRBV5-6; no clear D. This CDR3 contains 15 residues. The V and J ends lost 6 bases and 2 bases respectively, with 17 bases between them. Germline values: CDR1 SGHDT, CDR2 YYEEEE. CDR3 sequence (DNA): TGTGCCAGCATCCCGTGGAACAGAGCCAACTATGGCTACACCTTC. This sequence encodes CASIPWNRANYGYTF.

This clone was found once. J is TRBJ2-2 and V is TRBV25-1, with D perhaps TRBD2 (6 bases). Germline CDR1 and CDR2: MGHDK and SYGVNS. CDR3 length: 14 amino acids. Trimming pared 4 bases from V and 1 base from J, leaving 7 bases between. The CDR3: CASSVGGNTGELFF. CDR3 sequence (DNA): TGTGCCAGCAGTGTGGGGGGGAACACCGGGGAGCTGTTTTTT.

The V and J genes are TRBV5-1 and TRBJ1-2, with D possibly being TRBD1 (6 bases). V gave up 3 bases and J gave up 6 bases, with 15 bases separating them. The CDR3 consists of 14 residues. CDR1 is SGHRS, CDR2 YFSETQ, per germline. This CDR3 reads CASSSTGLRDGYTF. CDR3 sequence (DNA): TGCGCCAGCAGCTCTACAGGGTTGAGGGATGGCTACACCTTC.

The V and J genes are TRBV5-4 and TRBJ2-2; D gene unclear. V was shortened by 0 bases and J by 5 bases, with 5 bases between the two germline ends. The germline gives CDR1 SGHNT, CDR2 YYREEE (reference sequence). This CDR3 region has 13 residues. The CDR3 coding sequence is TGTGCCAGCAGCTTGGACGGGACCGGGGAGCTGTTTTTT. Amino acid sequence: CASSLDGTGELFF.

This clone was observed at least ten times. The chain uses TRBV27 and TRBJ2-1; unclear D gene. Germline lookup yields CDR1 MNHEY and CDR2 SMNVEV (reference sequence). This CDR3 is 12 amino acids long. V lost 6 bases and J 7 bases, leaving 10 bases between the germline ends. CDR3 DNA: TGTGCCAGCAGCCAGCGCGATAATGAGCAGTTCTTC. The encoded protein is CASSQRDNEQFF.

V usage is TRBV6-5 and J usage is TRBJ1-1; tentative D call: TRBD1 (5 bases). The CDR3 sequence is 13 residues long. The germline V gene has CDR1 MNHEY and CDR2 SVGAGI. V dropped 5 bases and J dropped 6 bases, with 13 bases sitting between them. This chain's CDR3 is CASSIRGRAEAFF. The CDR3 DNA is TGTGCCAGCAGTATAAGGGGTCGGGCTGAAGCTTTCTTT.

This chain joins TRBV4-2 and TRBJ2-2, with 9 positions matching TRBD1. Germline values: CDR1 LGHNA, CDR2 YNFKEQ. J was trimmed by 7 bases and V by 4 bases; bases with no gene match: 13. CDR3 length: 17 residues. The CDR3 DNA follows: TGTGCCAGCAGCCTTGGACAGGGGACGTCTCTCGTCGGGGAGCTGTTTTTT. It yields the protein CASSLGQGTSLVGELFF.